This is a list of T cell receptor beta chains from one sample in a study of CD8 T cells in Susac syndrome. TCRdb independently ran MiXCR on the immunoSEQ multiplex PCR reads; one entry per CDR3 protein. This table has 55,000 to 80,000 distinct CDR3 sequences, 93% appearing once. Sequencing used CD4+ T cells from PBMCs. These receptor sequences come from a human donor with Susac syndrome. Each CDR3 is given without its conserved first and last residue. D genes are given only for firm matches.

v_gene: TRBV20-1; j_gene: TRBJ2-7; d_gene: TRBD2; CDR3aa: SARGQGTSPSYEQY
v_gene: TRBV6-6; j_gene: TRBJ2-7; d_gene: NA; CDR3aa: ASSYGVHEQY
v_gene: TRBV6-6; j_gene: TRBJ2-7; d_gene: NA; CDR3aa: ASSYQATGFYEQY
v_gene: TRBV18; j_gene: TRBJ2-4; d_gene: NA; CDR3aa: ASSPQGLADIQY
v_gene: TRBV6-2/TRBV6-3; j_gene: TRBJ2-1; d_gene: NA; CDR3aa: ASAKTIDNEQF
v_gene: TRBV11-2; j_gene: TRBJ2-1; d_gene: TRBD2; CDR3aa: ASSSGLAGQTVP
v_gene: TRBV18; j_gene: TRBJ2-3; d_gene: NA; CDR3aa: ASSPRDVSTDTQY
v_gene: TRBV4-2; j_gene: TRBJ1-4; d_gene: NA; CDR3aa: ASSQVLSSDTATNEKLF
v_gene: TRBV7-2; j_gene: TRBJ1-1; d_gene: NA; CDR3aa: ASSLEWTANTEAF
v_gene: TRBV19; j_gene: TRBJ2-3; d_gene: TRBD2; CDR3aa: ASGLAGVEDTQY
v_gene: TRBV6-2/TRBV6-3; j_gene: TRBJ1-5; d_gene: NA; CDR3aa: ATRTANQPQH
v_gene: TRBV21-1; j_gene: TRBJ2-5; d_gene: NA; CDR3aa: ASSKGLTEYQETQY
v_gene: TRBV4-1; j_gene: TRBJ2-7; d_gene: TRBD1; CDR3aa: ASSPNPGTETYEQY
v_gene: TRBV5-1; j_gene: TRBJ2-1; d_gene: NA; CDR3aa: ASSNVVGTSSYNEQF
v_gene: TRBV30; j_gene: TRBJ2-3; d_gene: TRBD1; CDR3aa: AWSGDSPDTQY
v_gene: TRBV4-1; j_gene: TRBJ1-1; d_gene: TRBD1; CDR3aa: ASSQEQGADLNTEAF
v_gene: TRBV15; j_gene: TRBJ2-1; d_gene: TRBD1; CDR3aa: ATSRDRGGYEQF
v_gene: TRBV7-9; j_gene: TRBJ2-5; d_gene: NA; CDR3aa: ASSPLGRGPSQTQY
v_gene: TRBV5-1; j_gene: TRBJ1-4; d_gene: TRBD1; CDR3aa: ASSTETGDEKLF
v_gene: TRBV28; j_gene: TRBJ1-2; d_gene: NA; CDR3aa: ASSLSGRETWDGYT
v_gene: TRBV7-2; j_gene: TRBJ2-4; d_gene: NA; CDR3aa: ASSMTLAKNIQY
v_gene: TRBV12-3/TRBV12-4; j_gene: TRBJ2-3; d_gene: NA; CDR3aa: ASSFRTGTDTQY
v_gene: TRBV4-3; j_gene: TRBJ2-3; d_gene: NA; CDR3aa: ASSQEGRWGTDTQY
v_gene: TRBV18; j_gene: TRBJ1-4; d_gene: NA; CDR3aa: ASSPPEGFNEKLF
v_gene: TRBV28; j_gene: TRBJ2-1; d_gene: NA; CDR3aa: ASRSIDPNEQF
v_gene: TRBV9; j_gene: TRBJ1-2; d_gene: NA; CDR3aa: ASTAWTLGYGYT
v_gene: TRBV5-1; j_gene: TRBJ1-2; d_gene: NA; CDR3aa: ASSLTSSTANYGYT
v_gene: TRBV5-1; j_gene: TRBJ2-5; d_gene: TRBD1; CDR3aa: ASSLSDRTGETQY
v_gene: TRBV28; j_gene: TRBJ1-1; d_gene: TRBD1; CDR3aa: ASITSGGGTEAF
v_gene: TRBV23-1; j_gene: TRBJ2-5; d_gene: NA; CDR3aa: ASSHSNAGQTQY
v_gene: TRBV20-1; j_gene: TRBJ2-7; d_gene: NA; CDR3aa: SARGGGDSYEQY